The T cell receptor beta chain described here comes from a study of T cell responses to AZD1222 COVID-19 vaccine. Unmatched junction bases numbered 1, after V lost 2 bases and J lost 2 bases. This CDR3 is built from 15 residues. The germline CDR1 and CDR2 sequences are MDHEN and SYDVKM. Clones were sequenced by immunoSEQ multiplex PCR, and TCRdb holds only the in-frame ones, with some missing. The repertoire includes more than 150,000 clones, about nine tenths of them detected once, and roughly 6% sits in the top ten. V usage is TRBV28 and J usage is TRBJ2-5, with TRBD2 matching over 11 bases. The specimen comprised peripheral blood, sampled on day 0 of AZD1222 vaccination. This sequence was found in an adult in good health. CDR3 bases: TGTGCCAGCAGTTTACTAGCGGGAGGTCAAGAGACCCAGTACTTC. It translates to CASSLLAGGQETQYF.